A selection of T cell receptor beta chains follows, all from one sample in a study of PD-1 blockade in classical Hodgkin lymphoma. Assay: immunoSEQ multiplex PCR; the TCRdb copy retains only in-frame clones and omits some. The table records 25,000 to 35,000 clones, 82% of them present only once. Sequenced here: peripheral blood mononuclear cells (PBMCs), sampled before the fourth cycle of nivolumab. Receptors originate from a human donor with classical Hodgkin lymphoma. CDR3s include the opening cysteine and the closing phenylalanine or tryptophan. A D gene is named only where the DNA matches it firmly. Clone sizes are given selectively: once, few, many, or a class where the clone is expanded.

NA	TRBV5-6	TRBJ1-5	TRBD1	CASSLAFGTVNDQPQHF	TGTGCCAGCAGCTTGGCCTTCGGGACAGTTAATGATCAGCCCCAGCATTTT
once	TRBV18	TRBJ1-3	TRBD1	CASSPSGQDGNTIYF	TGTGCCAGCTCACCTTCGGGACAGGATGGAAACACCATATATTTT
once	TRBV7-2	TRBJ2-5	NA	CASSLKETQYF	TGTGCCAGCAGCCTGAAAGAGACCCAGTACTTC
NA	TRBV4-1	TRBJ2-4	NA	CASSRGDGPVNIQYF	TGCGCCAGCAGCCGGGGGGATGGCCCCGTTAACATTCAGTACTTC
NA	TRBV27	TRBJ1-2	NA	CASRLTGKLNYGYTF	TGTGCCAGCAGATTAACAGGCAAACTTAACTATGGCTACACCTTC
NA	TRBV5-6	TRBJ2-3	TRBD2	CASSRGGSPDTQYF	TGTGCCAGCAGCCGCGGGGGGAGCCCAGATACGCAGTATTTT
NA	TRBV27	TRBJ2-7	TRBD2	CASSPPRGLAEGLYEQYF	TGTGCCAGCAGTCCTCCCCGGGGACTAGCGGAGGGCCTGTACGAGCAGTACTTC
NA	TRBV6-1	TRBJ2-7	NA	CASNDGFYEQYF	TGTGCCAGCAACGACGGATTCTACGAGCAGTACTTC
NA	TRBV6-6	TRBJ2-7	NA	CASRSGGSASYEQYF	TGTGCCAGCAGGTCAGGAGGAAGTGCCTCCTACGAGCAGTACTTC
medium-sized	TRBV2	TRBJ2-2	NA	CASSEQRVITGELFF	TGTGCCAGCAGTGAGCAAAGAGTGATCACCGGGGAGCTGTTTTTT
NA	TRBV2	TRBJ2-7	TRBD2	CASGEGTSYEQYF	TGTGCCAGTGGGGAGGGAACCTCCTACGAGCAGTACTTC
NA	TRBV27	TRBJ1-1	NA	CASSSSPTGPEAFF	TGTGCCAGCAGTTCTTCCCCTACAGGTCCAGAAGCTTTCTTT
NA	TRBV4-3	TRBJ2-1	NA	CASSQGLDSNDEQFF	TGCGCCAGCAGCCAAGGACTCGACTCGAACGATGAGCAGTTCTTC
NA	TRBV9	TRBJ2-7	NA	CASSVDGRSDVGEQYF	TGTGCCAGCAGCGTAGACGGTCGGAGTGACGTGGGCGAGCAGTACTTC
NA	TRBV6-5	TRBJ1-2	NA	CASSHRGLAHGYTF	TGTGCCAGCAGCCACCGGGGCCTGGCCCATGGCTACACCTTC
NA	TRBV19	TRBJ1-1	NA	CASLPGHANTEAFF	TGTGCCAGTTTACCGGGGCACGCGAACACTGAAGCTTTCTTT
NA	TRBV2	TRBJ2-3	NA	CASSGGGRTDTQYF	TGTGCCAGCAGTGGGGGGGGCCGCACAGATACGCAGTATTTT
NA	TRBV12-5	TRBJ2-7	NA	CASGSAEQYF	TGTGCTAGTGGTTCCGCCGAGCAGTACTTC
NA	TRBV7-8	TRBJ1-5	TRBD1	CASGTGALYSNQPQHF	TGTGCCAGCGGAACAGGGGCCCTTTATAGCAATCAGCCCCAGCATTTT
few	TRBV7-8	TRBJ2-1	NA	CASSLGGRTQFF	TGTGCCAGCAGCTTAGGGGGCAGAACCCAGTTCTTC
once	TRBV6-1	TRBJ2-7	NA	CATGTIYEQYF	TGTGCCACCGGGACAATCTACGAGCAGTACTTC
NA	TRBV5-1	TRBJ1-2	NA	CASSPQGNGYTF	TGCGCCAGCAGTCCTCAGGGAAATGGCTACACCTTC
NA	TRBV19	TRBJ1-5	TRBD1	CASSSPGQEGQPQHF	TGTGCCAGTAGTTCACCCGGACAGGAGGGTCAGCCCCAGCATTTT
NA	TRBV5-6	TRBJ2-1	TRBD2	CASSPLTSGGARFYNEQFF	TGTGCCAGCAGCCCACTGACTAGCGGGGGGGCACGTTTTTACAATGAGCAGTTCTTC
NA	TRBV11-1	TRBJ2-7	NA	CASTRHQGYEQYF	TGTGCCAGCACTAGACATCAAGGGTACGAGCAGTACTTC
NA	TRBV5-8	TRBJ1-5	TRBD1	CASSLGTAGNQPQHF	TGTGCCAGCAGCCTCGGGACAGCTGGCAATCAGCCCCAGCATTTT
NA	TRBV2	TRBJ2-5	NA	CAAPGARSGTQYF	TGTGCCGCCCCGGGGGCGCGAAGTGGAACCCAGTACTTC
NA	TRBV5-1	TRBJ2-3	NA	CASSSFAVTDTQYF	TGCGCCAGCAGCAGCTTTGCGGTCACAGATACGCAGTATTTT
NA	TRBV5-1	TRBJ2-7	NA	CASSFAGTYEQYF	TGCGCCAGCAGCTTTGCCGGAACCTACGAGCAGTACTTC